A single TCR beta chain is shown here with its context. Its specificity is not known. Method: immunoSEQ multiplex PCR; TCRdb's copy keeps in-frame clones and lacks some. Here the sample spans more than 25,000 clones, roughly 80% being singletons. Time point defined: week 35, safety follow-up. Doses of 300 ug of mutant IDH1 20-mer peptide were given with topical imiquimod. Patients underwent eight vaccinations, which took place in weeks 1, 3, 5, 7, 11, 15, 19 and 23. The data were obtained in a study of a mutant IDH1 vaccine in newly diagnosed glioma. Overall study: Investigators started vaccination 4-6 weeks after radiotherapy alone, or with temozolomide cycles. Earlier care involved radiotherapy, temozolomide, or both, and the majority received both.

General study findings and limits: It seemed that pseudoprogression was not linked to changes in the top peripheral T cell clonotypes.

Germline CDR1 and CDR2: GTSNPN and SVGIG (reference sequence). This CDR3 spans 16 amino acids. Trimming removed 2 bases from V and 1 base from J; junction bases left unmatched: 9. This chain joins TRBV30 and TRBJ1-1; 8 nucleotides match TRBD1. The input for sequencing was PBMCs, taken from a glioma patient whose treatment included an IDH1 peptide vaccine. This receptor was taken from a woman in her twenties or thirties with glioma. Some clones in this sample may be carry-over from other donors' samples. CDR3 nucleotides: TGTGCCTGGAGTCACCGATTCGACAGGGGGAACACTGAAGCTTTCTTT. This sequence encodes CAWSHRFDRGNTEAFF.